The 27 T cell receptor beta chains below were found in one sample sequenced in a study of blood T cell repertoires in COVID-19. TCRdb's copy holds only in-frame clones and misses some; the assay was immunoSEQ multiplex PCR. The sample lists about 140,000 clones; roughly 80% were seen once. The sample comprised peripheral blood. Receptors were obtained from a man aged 55-75 years who had recovered from COVID-19.

This rearrangement joins TRBV27 to TRBJ2-7; D unresolved. The CDR3 loop spans 13 amino acids. CDR1 and CDR2 (germline): MNHEY, SMNVEV (reference sequence). V gave up 0 bases and J gave up 1 base, with 4 bases separating them. As DNA, the CDR3 is TGTGCCAGCAGTTTATCCGGGTCCTACGAGCAGTACTTC. Protein product: CASSLSGSYEQYF.

Notes on this clone: A junction boundary mismatches the germline segment, possibly from a read error. The V gene is TRBV7-2, the J gene TRBJ1-3, with 9 bases identical to TRBD1. The CDR3 length is 16 residues. Germline CDR1 is SGHTA and CDR2 is FQGNSA. Written as DNA, the CDR3 is TGTGTCAGCACCAACACAGGGGGCGCGGAAGGAAACACCATATATTTT. This encodes CVSTNTGGAEGNTIYF.

This clone was detected a few times. The chain uses TRBV7-2 and TRBJ2-7; D is undetermined. The CDR3 runs to 13 residues. From germline, CDR1 is SGHTA and CDR2 FQGNSA. The germline V and J ends were trimmed by 4 bases and 6 bases, with 13 bases remaining between them. CDR3: CASSSQYYSEQYF. As DNA, the CDR3 is TGTGCCAGCAGCTCCCAGTACTATTCCGAGCAGTACTTC.

This clone was seen just once. The V gene is TRBV7-2, the J gene TRBJ1-5, with 7 positions matching TRBD1. The CDR3 loop spans 16 amino acids. J gave up 2 bases and V 2 bases, and 6 bases lay outside the gene matches. Germline CDR1 and CDR2: SGHTA and FQGNSA. The CDR3 DNA sequence: TGTGCCAGCAGCTTAAATCAGGGGGTCGGCAATCAGCCCCAGCATTTT. Translation: CASSLNQGVGNQPQHF.

The chain is built from TRBV6-1 and TRBJ2-7; tentatively, D is TRBD1 (6 bases). Trimming left V 3 bases short and J 6 bases short, with 12 bases between. Germline V CDR1 and CDR2: MNHNS, SASEGT. This CDR3 comprises 13 residues. CDR3 in DNA: TGTGCCAGCAGTGAGTCCACAGGGACCGAGCAGTACTTC. Protein sequence: CASSESTGTEQYF.

This clone was observed once. The chain employs TRBV11-3 and TRBJ2-1; 14 bases line up with TRBD2. Trimming removed 0 bases from V and 7 bases from J; junction bases left unmatched: 8. Germline CDR1 is SGHNT and CDR2 is YENEEA. This CDR3 is 18 amino acids long. Here the CDR3 DNA reads TGTGCCAGCAGCTTAGAAGGGACTAGCGGGGGCCGAGGGAATGAGCAGTTCTTC. Protein: CASSLEGTSGGRGNEQFF.

The sample holds a few counts of this clone. V is TRBV27 and J is TRBJ1-2; TRBD1 aligns across 10 bases. V trimming: 6 bases; J trimming: 0 bases; junction bases outside the gene matches: 7. CDR3 length: 16 amino acids. CDR1 and CDR2 (germline): MNHEY, SMNVEV (reference sequence). DNA of the CDR3: TGTGCCAGCAGCAAGGACAGGGGGACCTCTAACTATGGCTACACCTTC. This codes for CASSKDRGTSNYGYTF.

The chain's CDR3 is CASSLVSGGQNGYTF. The CDR3 DNA reads as TGTGCCAGCAGCTTAGTGTCAGGGGGCCAGAATGGCTACACCTTC. V gene TRBV7-2 combines with J gene TRBJ1-2; TRBD1 matches 8 bases. The CDR3 covers 15 residues. V trimming: 1 base; J trimming: 6 bases; junction bases outside the gene matches: 7. Germline CDR1 is SGHTA and CDR2 is FQGNSA.

The chain joins TRBV28 to TRBJ1-5; TRBD1 aligns across 7 bases. The CDR3 is 15 amino acids. Germline V gene lookup returns CDR1 MDHEN and CDR2 SYDVKM. Germline trimming cut 4 bases from V and 4 bases from J; bases unmatched to any gene: 7. The CDR3 DNA sequence: TGTGCCAGCAGTTCGCCCCAGGGGGTAAATCAGCCCCAGCATTTT. Translated, it gives CASSSPQGVNQPQHF.

The CDR3 DNA follows: TGTGCCAGCAGCCCAACAGCTATGAGGGCCTACGAGCAGTACTTC. Its protein product is CASSPTAMRAYEQYF. The chain recombines TRBV7-9 with TRBJ2-7, with TRBD2 as a possible D gene (5 bases). This CDR3 comprises 15 residues. The germline gives CDR1 SEHNR, CDR2 FQNEAQ (reference sequence). Trimming stripped 5 bases from V and 2 bases from J, with 16 bases between. The whole variable domain, filled in from reference TRBV7-9 and TRBJ2-7, reads DTGVSQNPRHKITKRGQNVTFRCDPISEHNRLYWYRQTLGQGPEFLTYFQNEAQLEKSRLLSDRFSAERPKGSFSTLEIQRTEQGDSAMYLCASSPTAMRAYEQYFGPGTRLTVT.

The gene calls are TRBV7-3 and TRBJ1-1, with D tentatively TRBD1 (5 bases). V was clipped by 4 bases and J by 3 bases, with 12 bases between them. Germline lookup yields CDR1 SGHTA and CDR2 FQGTGA. CDR3 length: 14 residues. CDR3 loop: CASSSLGRDTEAFF. The CDR3 DNA reads TGTGCCAGCAGCTCCTTGGGGCGAGACACTGAAGCTTTCTTT.

The V and J genes are TRBV3-1 (or the pseudogene TRBV3-2) and TRBJ1-1; 7 bases line up with TRBD1. J was trimmed by 7 bases and V by 1 base; bases with no gene match: 6. CDR1 LGHDT and CDR2 YNNKEL come from the germline V gene (reference sequence). The CDR3 sequence is 14 residues long. CDR3 in DNA: TGTGCCAGCAGCCAAGGGACAGGAGCGAGTGAAGCTTTCTTT. Protein: CASSQGTGASEAFF.

This chain connects TRBV7-2 to TRBJ1-6, with a weak D call TRBD1 (5 bases). This CDR3 contains 15 residues. Per the germline V gene, CDR1 is SGHTA and CDR2 is FQGNSA. Deletions cut 5 bases from V and 5 bases from J, with 13 bases between. CDR3 amino acids: CASSIQTANNSPLHF. In DNA form, the CDR3 reads TGTGCCAGCAGCATCCAGACAGCTAATAATTCACCCCTCCACTTT.

J is TRBJ2-3 and V is TRBV11-2, with a tentative D call TRBD1 (6 bases). The CDR3 extends over 14 amino acids. CDR1 SGHAT and CDR2 FQNNGV come from the germline V gene. Trimming took 5 bases from V and 2 from J, leaving 11 bases between them. The CDR3 sequence: CASSLGQFTDTQYF. As DNA, the CDR3 is TGTGCCAGCAGCCTCGGACAGTTCACAGATACGCAGTATTTT.

The V and J genes are TRBV11-3 and TRBJ2-3; 15 bases match TRBD2. The V gene's germline CDR1 is SGHNT and CDR2 YENEEA. The CDR3 extends over 16 amino acids. The V gene end was trimmed by 4 bases and the J gene end by 4 bases; junction bases not matched to a gene: 3. The CDR3 is CASSWTSGRAPDTQYF. The CDR3 DNA sequence: TGTGCCAGCAGCTGGACTAGCGGGAGGGCCCCAGATACGCAGTATTTT.

This clone was seen a handful of times. The chain recombines TRBV2 with TRBJ2-7, with D perhaps TRBD1 (5 bases). V was cut by 9 bases and J by 0 bases, with 6 bases left in between. Germline assignment: CDR1 SNHLY and CDR2 FYNNEI. There are 11 residues in the CDR3. CDR3 coding DNA: TGTGCCAGTGGACACTCCTACGAGCAGTACTTC. This encodes CASGHSYEQYF. Looking up the rest from reference TRBV2 and TRBJ2-7 gives the full variable domain: EPEVTQTPSHQVTQMGQEVILRCVPISNHLYFYWYRQILGQKVEFLVSFYNNEISEKSEIFDDQFSVERPDGSNFTLKIRSTKLEDSAMYFCASGHSYEQYFGPGTRLTVT.

This clone was counted many times. The J gene is TRBJ2-7, the V gene TRBV28; 7 bases agree with TRBD2. The CDR3 runs 12 residues. Per the germline V gene, CDR1 is MDHEN and CDR2 is SYDVKM. The V gene end was trimmed by 8 bases and the J gene end by 1 base; junction bases not matched to a gene: 2. The CDR3 loop reads CASSSGSYEQYF. DNA for the CDR3: TGTGCCAGCTCTAGCGGTTCCTACGAGCAGTACTTC.

The chain is built from TRBV28 and TRBJ1-1, with 10 bases matching TRBD1. With 4 bases clipped from V and 1 base from J, the junction kept 3 bases outside the gene matches. The CDR3 is 15 amino acids. The germline V gene encodes CDR1 MDHEN and CDR2 SYDVKM. CDR3 sequence: CASSSDRGRNTEAFF. CDR3 DNA: TGTGCCAGCAGTTCGGACAGGGGGAGGAACACTGAAGCTTTCTTT.

The chain recombines TRBV2 with TRBJ2-3, with a tentative D call TRBD2 (6 bases). CDR3 length equals 13 residues. CDR1 is SNHLY, CDR2 FYNNEI, per germline. The V and J ends lost 9 bases and 7 bases respectively, with 17 bases between them. The CDR3 nucleotides read TGTGCCAGTAGAGTGGGGGGAGGAAATACGCAGTATTTT. Translating gives CASRVGGGNTQYF.

The chain joins TRBV30 to TRBJ2-3, with TRBD1 matching 7 bases. The V gene's germline CDR1 is GTSNPN and CDR2 SVGIG (reference sequence). The CDR3 consists of 14 residues. V trimming: 3 bases; J trimming: 0 bases; junction bases outside the gene matches: 3. CDR3 sequence (DNA): TGTGCCTGGAGAACAGGGGCTAGCACAGATACGCAGTATTTT. Translating it yields CAWRTGASTDTQYF.

The gene calls are TRBV5-1 and TRBJ2-7; TRBD1 is a possible D gene (5 bases). Germline assignment: CDR1 SGHRS and CDR2 YFSETQ. The V end lost 4 bases, the J end lost 3 bases, and 17 bases lay between the germline ends. The CDR3 is 15 residues long. DNA for the CDR3: TGCGCCAGCAGCCGTACAGACAGAACGAGCTACGAGCAGTACTTC. It specifies CASSRTDRTSYEQYF.

This clone appeared a few times. The V and J genes are TRBV27 and TRBJ1-6; perhaps TRBD1 as D (6 bases). Between the trimmed V and J ends, which lost 0 bases and 7 bases, there was a span of 19 bases. CDR1 is MNHEY and CDR2 is SMNVEV in the germline V gene (reference sequence). This CDR3 contains 18 residues. For the CDR3, the DNA is TGTGCCAGCAGTTTATCGGGGCCAATACAGGGAGCGAATTCACCCCTCCACTTT. Encoded protein: CASSLSGPIQGANSPLHF.

The chain is built from TRBV29-1 and TRBJ1-1, with no clear D. The CDR3 has 10 amino acids. Germline CDR1 reads SQVTM; CDR2 reads ANQGSEA. The V end was cut by 3 bases, the J end by 10 bases, with 9 bases between. The CDR3 bases are TGCAGCGTTGAGGGAGGGCGAGCTTTCTTT. It codes for CSVEGGRAFF.

The V gene is TRBV5-6, the J gene TRBJ1-3; D unclear. Per the germline V gene, CDR1 is SGHDT and CDR2 is YYEEEE. The CDR3 is made up of 15 amino acids. Trimming pared 4 bases from V and 0 bases from J, leaving 11 bases between. The CDR3 protein is CASSPRLYSGNTIYF. For the CDR3, the DNA is TGTGCCAGCAGCCCGCGGTTGTACTCTGGAAACACCATATATTTT.

This chain links TRBV18 with TRBJ1-2, with a possible D match to TRBD1 (6 bases). The length of the CDR3 is 17 residues. Germline lookup yields CDR1 KGHSH and CDR2 LQKENI. The V end was cut by 1 base, the J end by 6 bases, with 21 bases between. In DNA, the CDR3 is TGTGCCAGCTCACCACTCCCCATTGTCGCAGGGGATGATGGCTACACCTTC. Translating it yields CASSPLPIVAGDDGYTF. The variable domain in full, with the rest retrieved from reference TRBV18 and TRBJ1-2, is NAGVMQNPRHLVRRRGQEARLRCSPMKGHSHVYWYRQLPEEGLKFMVYLQKENIIDESGMPKERFSAEFPKEGPSILRIQQVVRGDSAAYFCASSPLPIVAGDDGYTFGSGTRLTVV.

The rearrangement joins TRBV19 to TRBJ2-2, with D possibly matching TRBD1 (6 bases). The germline gives CDR1 LNHDA, CDR2 SQIVND (reference sequence). The CDR3 is 16 amino acids. V was shortened by 4 bases and J by 0 bases, with 12 bases between the two germline ends. CDR3 sequence reads: CASSTGQPTNTGELFF. The CDR3 nucleotides read TGTGCCAGTAGTACCGGACAGCCGACGAACACCGGGGAGCTGTTTTTT.

The chain joins TRBV7-3 to TRBJ2-7; tentative D call: TRBD2 (6 bases). The CDR3 is 15 amino acids. V shed 5 bases and J shed 5 bases, with 19 bases lying between them. Germline lookup yields CDR1 SGHTA and CDR2 FQGTGA. This CDR3 reads CASSPGTFGGHEQYF. CDR3 coding DNA: TGTGCCAGCAGCCCGGGGACTTTCGGAGGTCACGAGCAGTACTTC.